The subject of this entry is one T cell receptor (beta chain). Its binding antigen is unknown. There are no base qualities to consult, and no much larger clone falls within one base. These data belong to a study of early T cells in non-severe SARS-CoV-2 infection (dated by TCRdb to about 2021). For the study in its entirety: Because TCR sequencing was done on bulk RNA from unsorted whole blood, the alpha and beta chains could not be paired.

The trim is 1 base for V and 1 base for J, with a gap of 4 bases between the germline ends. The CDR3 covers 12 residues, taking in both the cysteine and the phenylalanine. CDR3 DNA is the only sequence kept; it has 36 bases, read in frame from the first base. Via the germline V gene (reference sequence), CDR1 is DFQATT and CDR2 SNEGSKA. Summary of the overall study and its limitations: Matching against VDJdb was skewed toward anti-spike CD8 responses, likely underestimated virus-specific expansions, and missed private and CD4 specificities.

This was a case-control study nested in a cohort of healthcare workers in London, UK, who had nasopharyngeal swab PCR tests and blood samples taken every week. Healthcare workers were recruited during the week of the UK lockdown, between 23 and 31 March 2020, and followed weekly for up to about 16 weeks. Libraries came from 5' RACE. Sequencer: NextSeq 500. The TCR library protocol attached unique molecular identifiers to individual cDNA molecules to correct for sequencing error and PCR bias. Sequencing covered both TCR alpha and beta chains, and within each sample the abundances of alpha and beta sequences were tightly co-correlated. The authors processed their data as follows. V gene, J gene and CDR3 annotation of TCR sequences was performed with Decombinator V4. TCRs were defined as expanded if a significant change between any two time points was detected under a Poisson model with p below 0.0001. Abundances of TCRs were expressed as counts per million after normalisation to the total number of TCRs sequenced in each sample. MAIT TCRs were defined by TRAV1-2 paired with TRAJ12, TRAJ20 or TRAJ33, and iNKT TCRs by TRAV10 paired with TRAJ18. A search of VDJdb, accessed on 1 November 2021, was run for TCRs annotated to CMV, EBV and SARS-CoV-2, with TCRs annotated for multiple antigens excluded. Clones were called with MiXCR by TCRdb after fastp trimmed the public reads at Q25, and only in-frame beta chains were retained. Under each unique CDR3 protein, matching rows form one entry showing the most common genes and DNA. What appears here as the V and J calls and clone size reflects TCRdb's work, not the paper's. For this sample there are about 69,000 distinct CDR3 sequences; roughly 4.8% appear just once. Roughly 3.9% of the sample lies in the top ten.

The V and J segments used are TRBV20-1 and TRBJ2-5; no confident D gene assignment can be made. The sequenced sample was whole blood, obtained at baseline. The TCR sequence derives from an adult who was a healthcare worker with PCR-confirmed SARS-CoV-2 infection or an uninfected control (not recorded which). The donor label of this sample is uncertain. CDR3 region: CSARGAQETQYF. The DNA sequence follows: TGCAGTGCTAGAGGGGCCCAAGAGACCCAGTACTTC.